This T cell receptor beta chain appears in the sequencing data of a study of shared clonotypes between healthy human individuals. Profiling relied on immunoSEQ multiplex PCR, and the TCRdb table lists in-frame clones only, not all of them. The sample yields 400,000 to 600,000 clones, about 76% seen once. CDR3 length: 14 residues. Germline assignment: CDR1 MNHEY and CDR2 SVGAGI. The V gene end was trimmed by 8 bases and the J gene end by 7 bases; junction bases not matched to a gene: 12. The rearrangement links TRBV6-5 to TRBJ1-2, with 8 bases matching TRBD1. The origin of this receptor is a middle-aged woman in good health. Some clones in this sample may be carry-over from other donors' samples. The sample was PBMCs. CDR3 nucleotide sequence: TGTGCCAGCGGGTCCCGGACAGGGATCATTGGCTACACCTTC. Translation gives CASGSRTGIIGYTF.